These 11 T cell receptor beta chains came from one sample sequenced in a study of shared clonotypes between healthy human individuals. Method: immunoSEQ multiplex PCR; TCRdb's copy keeps in-frame clones and lacks some. The sample holds roughly 2.5 million clones, just over 90% seen once. What was sequenced was naive CD4+ T cells sorted from blood. Described subset: CD45RA+ positively selected. All receptors derive from a man between 18 and 35 years old in good health.

V usage is TRBV25-1 and J usage is TRBJ1-6, with a tentative D call TRBD1 (5 bases). The CDR3 is 15 amino acids. Germline lookup yields CDR1 MGHDK and CDR2 SYGVNS. V was shortened by 4 bases and J by 5 bases, with 12 bases between the two germline ends. CDR3: CASSGGHQNNSPLHF. In nucleotides, the CDR3 is TGTGCCAGCAGTGGCGGACATCAGAATAATTCACCCCTCCACTTT.

DNA of the CDR3: TGTGCCAGCAGCTCGGATGGTCAGCCCCAGCATTTT. Translation gives CASSSDGQPQHF. The chain uses TRBV11-2 and TRBJ1-5; D ambiguous. V lost 4 bases and J 6 bases, leaving 7 bases between the germline ends. CDR3 length: 12 residues. The germline CDR1 and CDR2 sequences are SGHAT and FQNNGV.

This clone has a single count. This rearrangement joins TRBV10-3 to TRBJ1-2; 11 nucleotides agree with TRBD1. This CDR3 contains 15 residues. The germline V gene has CDR1 ENHRY and CDR2 SYGVKD. Germline trimming cut 7 bases from V and 8 bases from J; bases unmatched to any gene: 12. The DNA for the CDR3 is TGTGCCATCATGGACGGCCCCGGGACAGGGGGAGGCTACACCTTC. Protein sequence: CAIMDGPGTGGGYTF.

V and J are TRBV30 and TRBJ1-6, with 8 nucleotides matching TRBD1. CDR1 and CDR2 from the germline V gene are GTSNPN and SVGIG (reference sequence). V shed 2 bases, J shed 5 bases, and the junction held 11 bases outside the gene matches. This CDR3 region has 17 residues. The CDR3, as DNA: TGTGCCTGGAGTTCATGGGCAGGGGGCTTGAATAATTCACCCCTCCACTTT. Encoded protein: CAWSSWAGGLNNSPLHF.

In this sample, this clone turned up once. The chain carries TRBV11-2 and TRBJ1-1, with D perhaps matching TRBD1 (5 bases). Trimming took 1 base from V and 1 from J, leaving 10 bases between them. The CDR3 length is 15 residues. Germline V gives CDR1 SGHAT, CDR2 FQNNGV. The CDR3 protein is CASSLALTENTEAFF. The CDR3 bases are TGTGCCAGCAGCTTAGCCTTGACAGAGAACACTGAAGCTTTCTTT.

Regarding this clone: Distinct nucleotide sequences in the sample also encode this CDR3. The genes are TRBV30 and TRBJ2-1; unclear D gene. Trimming removed 2 bases at V and 5 bases at J, with 4 bases between. This CDR3 has 11 amino acids. CDR1 GTSNPN and CDR2 SVGIG come from the germline V gene (reference sequence). CDR3 protein: CAWSRHNEQFF. CDR3 DNA: TGTGCCTGGAGTCGCCACAATGAGCAGTTCTTC.

This chain connects TRBV7-8 to TRBJ2-5, with 8 positions matching TRBD1. From germline, CDR1 is SGHVS and CDR2 FQNEAQ. This CDR3 region has 15 residues. J lost 7 bases, V lost 6 bases, and 13 bases had no gene match. This CDR3 is CASSPGQGVRGTQYF. CDR3 bases: TGTGCCAGCAGTCCCGGACAGGGTGTAAGAGGGACCCAGTACTTC.

V gene TRBV29-1 combines with J gene TRBJ1-2, with D possibly TRBD1 on 6 matching bases. In germline, CDR1 is SQVTM, CDR2 ANQGSEA. V gave up 7 bases and J gave up 2 bases, with 14 bases separating them. This CDR3 region has 13 residues. Here the CDR3 DNA reads TGCAGCGCTGGGGCACAGGGAAACTATGGCTACACCTTC. This sequence encodes CSAGAQGNYGYTF.

This chain uses TRBV30 with TRBJ2-1; D gene unclear. Germline V gene lookup returns CDR1 GTSNPN and CDR2 SVGIG (reference sequence). CDR3 size: 12 residues. The germline V and J ends were trimmed by 8 bases and 8 bases, with 16 bases remaining between them. The CDR3 nucleotides are TGTGCCGCCATCCAAGGGTTCGATGAGCAGTTCTTC. Translation gives CAAIQGFDEQFF.

The chain combines TRBV6-6 with TRBJ2-5; TRBD1 aligns across 11 bases. The CDR3 contains 14 residues. After removal of 8 bases from V and 5 bases from J, the junction contained 7 bases not matched to a gene. Germline V gene sequence: CDR1 MNHNY, CDR2 SVGAGI (reference sequence). DNA for the CDR3: TGTGCCAGCGGGCGGACAGGGGGCCATGAGACCCAGTACTTC. Amino acids: CASGRTGGHETQYF.

Note on this clone: Within the sample, other DNA sequences also encode this same CDR3. The V call is TRBV7-9, the J call TRBJ1-6; a possible D gene is TRBD1 (5 bases). Germline V gives CDR1 SEHNR, CDR2 FQNEAQ (reference sequence). The V end lost 1 base, the J end lost 9 bases, and 10 bases lay between the germline ends. CDR3 length: 14 residues. CDR3: CASSLGQGGSPLHF. CDR3 coding DNA: TGTGCCAGCAGCTTAGGCCAGGGAGGTTCACCCCTCCACTTT.